This TCR beta chain was documented in a study of cytomegalovirus exposure and HLA in healthy donors (dated by TCRdb to the late 2010s). Looking at the study overall: In an earlier analysis of approximately 640 of the donors, approximately 260 Gb of sequence data and roughly 100 million unique TCR beta sequences from 180 million or so T cells were reported. Along with the approximately 700-subject first cohort, a separate validation cohort of some 130 different subjects was used. The T cell repertoires of some 700 subjects were profiled by immunosequencing and related to cytomegalovirus serostatus. Roughly 5 DR-DQ haplotypes were handled as single units for association and clustering, since linkage in the cohort was strong. A later genetic analysis used genome-wide SNP genotypes for about three fifths of the 666 donors, treating that subset as a discovery cohort. In the later analysis, no new phenotypic data were used to find candidate immune exposures; instead, reliance was placed on TCR beta sequences and their occurrence across donors. HLA typing included class I and class II loci at four-digit resolution. All discovery cohort repertoires had been generated using a single sequencing platform. Alongside the repertoire data, information on donor age, sex, ethnicity and CMV serostatus was compiled. In an earlier analysis of 587 of the donors, high-throughput TCR beta sequencing was used to judge whether each TCR beta V gene segment behaved as functional or pseudogenic. Of the roughly 400 genotyped donors, about 80% fell in the genetic ancestry cluster associated with self-reported Caucasian donors. The number of typed donors differed by locus: about 629-630 for A, B, C, DRB1 and DQB1; 500 to 550 for DQA1; 600 to 610 for DPA1; and approximately 450 for DPB1. The study aimed to test whether signatures of past pathogen exposure could be identified by cataloging public T cell receptors. Across around 400 genotyped donors of the cohort, an average of about 240,000 unique TCR beta nucleotide sequences per donor were sequenced, and roughly 20% of those sequences were non-productive. A later analysis re-examined previously published TCR beta repertoires from around 670 donors and added high-resolution HLA genotyping to investigate patterns of TCR occurrence. The study combined high-throughput TCR immunosequencing, statistical association of individual TCRs with disease status, and machine learning to predict cytomegalovirus infection status. An early release that covered some 630 HLA-typed donors contained around 330 gigabases of sequencing data and about 93 million unique TCR sequences. Study-wide findings and limitations: Three of the identified cytomegalovirus-associated TCR beta chains were confirmed in vitro to be specific for cytomegalovirus antigens. In a later analysis, about 17,000 TCR beta sequences were associated with specific HLA alleles at a false discovery rate of 0.05. A further reported finding was that TCR beta sequences accurately predicted the HLA-A and HLA-B alleles for most subjects in the first cohort. The sequencing pipeline was judged likely to have produced a cluster of highly shared sequence variants as a technical artifact. Linkage disequilibrium might explain the correlated functional status among segregating V segments, but an unknown experimental factor could not be excluded. In a later analysis, most CMV-associated TCR beta chains were found to appear HLA-restricted, with HLA associations seemingly driven largely by CMV exposure. The 87-base-pair reads could not distinguish some IMGT-functional V segments, including TRBV6-2 and TRBV6-3, so those segments were excluded. An earlier analysis of some 590 of the donors showed that most TCR beta V segments appeared in productive rearrangements either about 87% or about 30% of the time, which broadly matched IMGT annotations. For the cohort, immune exposure information was limited to CMV serostatus. Because counts were too low, some 17 rarely observed V segments, including chromosome 9 orphons, were left out of the earlier analysis of 500 to 650 of the donors. Sequencing depth was assumed to be roughly uniform across donors in the presence/absence analyses, though that assumption may not hold. A total of fewer than 200 TCR beta chains were listed by the study as associated with cytomegalovirus. Across donors, most TCR sequences were observed very rarely, whereas some public TCRs were present in many individuals. Strong co-occurrence of HLA alleles, especially DR and DQ, made assigning TCR associations to individual alleles difficult. Only TCR beta chains were sequenced in this cohort, and the absence of alpha or paired-chain data limited detectable features. According to a later genetic analysis, donors in an Asian-associated ancestry cluster had fewer N-insertions in productive TCRs than the approximately 650-donor mean. Because some donors lacked HLA typing at each locus, the association tests relied only on the typed subset. The classifier was reported to diagnose cytomegalovirus status with high specificity and sensitivity in both the original cohort and the validation cohort. Several of the top co-occurrence clusters appeared to be linked to parvovirus B19, influenza, CMV and Epstein-Barr virus, according to a later analysis. In a later analysis, HLA-associated TCR beta chains showed more clonal expansion and lower generation probabilities than non-associated chains that were equally common. V-gene and J-gene trimming of TCR beta chains was associated with a missense DCLRE1C variant in a later genetic analysis, and the association was replicated in an independent cohort. According to a later analysis, TCR association rates differed among HLA loci, with DRB1 alleles showing the most associated TCRs and HLA-C alleles showing the fewest. The authors suggested that the approach could potentially be generalized to other disease states and immunological phenotypes.

Library creation used the immunoSEQ multiplex PCR assay. The multiplex PCR relied on a mix of 60 forward primers for TCR Vbeta segments and 13 reverse primers for TCR Jbeta segments. The CDR3 region of rearranged TCR beta genes was amplified from genomic DNA by a multiplex PCR assay. Amplified TCR beta libraries were sequenced as 87-base-pair reads on the Illumina HiSeq System. As for how the authors treated the data: A later analysis tallied roughly 78 million unique TCR beta chains across the 666 repertoires, and some 10 million of those chains were shared by two or more donors. Raw reads were error-corrected and collapsed into unique sequences with a nearest-neighbor algorithm that merged closely related sequences to remove PCR and sequencing errors. V, D and J gene segments were assigned by aligning CDR3 sequences to IMGT reference sequences. Each retained sequence needed at least a six-nucleotide match to both a V gene segment and a J gene segment. Rearrangements were called productive when the CDR3 lacked stop codons and stayed in frame with V and J; all others were non-productive. CDR3 was defined by IMGT convention, running from the second conserved V-encoded cysteine to the conserved J-encoded phenylalanine. The earlier analysis of some 580 of the donors excluded any sequence lacking an unambiguous match to a single V gene segment. An earlier analysis of 587 of the donors called V segments functional above 56.7% productive rearrangements and segregating when the between-donor standard deviation exceeded 5%. To diagnose cytomegalovirus status from the catalog of TCR beta chain sequences, a statistical classification framework was built. In a later analysis, TCR nucleotide sequences were compared against IMGT/GENE-DB human TR gene sequences so that V and J genes could be assigned. The TCRdist pipeline was used in a later analysis to assign CDR3 sequences and most-parsimonious VDJ recombination scenarios. In a later analysis, each TCR beta chain was defined by its CDR3 amino acid sequence together with its V-gene family, and reads without a unique V-gene family were excluded. As a way to deal with suspected cross-contamination and a sequencing artifact, a later analysis dropped hundreds of nucleotide sequences that were highly shared and had low generation probability. In a later analysis, a clonal expansion index for each public chain was calculated from normalized within-repertoire ranks of inferred template counts. In a later analysis, generation probabilities were computed with a VDJ recombination model fitted to out-of-frame rearrangements, and the resulting probabilities were checked against IGoR. Hypergeometric tests were used in a later analysis to score TCR-TCR, TCR-HLA and TCR-CMV co-occurrence, with a repertoire-size bias correction applied to the TCR pairs. To estimate false discovery rates, a later analysis permuted the HLA or CMV assignments 20 times. In a later analysis, co-occurring TCRs were grouped using DBSCAN, and TCRdist sequence similarity was added for clustering within HLA-allele-positive subsets. Co-occurrence clustering excluded repertoires with fewer than 30,000 or more than 120,000 public chains, plus five with anomalous nucleotide sharing. TCRdb carries this immuneACCESS record with in-frame sequences only. Its versions omit some clonotypes, under half of them owing to an unresolved V gene in the studies checked, with the rest unexplained. V and J calls and clone size are those listed in that table; D and trimming were worked out from the DNA. The sample includes about 200,000 clones, with 75% to 85% observed a single time. Of the sample, roughly 1.5% is held by the ten largest clones.

The cohort was made up of about 670 healthy bone marrow donors. Cohort members were all nominally healthy when sampled, although unrecorded immune exposures were likely present. The donor was CMV seronegative and was included in the group of around 320 seronegative cohort members. Each donor provided a peripheral blood sample, and peripheral blood mononuclear cells were used for TCR beta sequencing. The Qiagen DNeasy Blood Extraction Kit was used to extract genomic DNA from the blood cell samples. Concerning this clone: No cognate antigen has been identified for it. At one end the junction does not follow the germline gene, possibly because of a read error.

The germline V gene (reference sequence) gives CDR1 as LNHDA and CDR2 as SQIVND. From the cysteine up to the phenylalanine, the CDR3 has a length of 15 residues. Only the CDR3 region is kept as DNA, spanning 45 bases read in frame from base 1. Sample: PBMCs. The V and J segments used are TRBV19 and TRBJ2-1; TRBD2 could be the D gene, as 6 bases match. The sequence derives from a girl aged 10-17 years in good health and CMV-seronegative. CDR3 reads: CASSLSRESCNEQFF. The DNA sequence is TGTGCCAGTAGCCTCTCCCGGGAGTCCTGCAATGAGCAGTTCTTC.